The 21 T cell receptor beta chains in this list originate from one sample, sequenced in a study of T cell changes during pregnancy in multiple sclerosis. Assay used: immunoSEQ multiplex PCR; TCRdb lists only in-frame clones, some missing. The sample has fewer than 85,000 clones, more than 85% seen once. Sequencing was performed on peripheral blood, taken in the first trimester of pregnancy. The receptors shown here come from a female donor in good health, enrolled as a control in a pregnancy study.

The chain recombines TRBV5-1 with TRBJ2-7, with 11 bases fitting TRBD2. The germline gives CDR1 SGHRS, CDR2 YFSETQ. This CDR3 comprises 16 residues. Trimming at V came to 4 bases and at J to 0 bases, leaving 6 bases not matched to a gene. CDR3 sequence: CASSPFTSGSSYEQYF. The CDR3 region has the DNA TGCGCCAGCAGCCCGTTTACTAGCGGGAGCTCCTACGAGCAGTACTTC. The variable domain in full, with the rest retrieved from reference TRBV5-1 and TRBJ2-7, is KAGVTQTPRYLIKTRGQQVTLSCSPISGHRSVSWYQQTPGQGLQFLFEYFSETQRNKGNFPGRFSGRQFSNSRSEMNVSTLELGDSALYLCASSPFTSGSSYEQYFGPGTRLTVT.

This rearrangement joins TRBV7-2 to TRBJ2-7; D possibly corresponds to TRBD1 (6 bases). The CDR3 extends over 15 amino acids. V dropped 6 bases and J dropped 7 bases, with 22 bases sitting between them. The germline V gene encodes CDR1 SGHTA and CDR2 FQGNSA. CDR3 in DNA: TGTGCCAGCAGGGCGGTCGATACAGGGTCAGGAGAGCAGTACTTC. It encodes CASRAVDTGSGEQYF.

The CDR3 sequence: CATSRLAGGETQYF. CDR3 DNA sequence: TGTGCCACCTCCCGACTCGCAGGAGGGGAGACCCAGTACTTC. The rearrangement links TRBV28 to TRBJ2-5; tentative D call: TRBD2 (6 bases). V dropped 10 bases and J dropped 5 bases, with 20 bases sitting between them. From germline, CDR1 is MDHEN and CDR2 SYDVKM. The CDR3 extends over 14 amino acids.

The rearrangement uses TRBV28 and TRBJ2-7, with a weak D call TRBD1 (6 bases). Trimming took off 5 bases at V and 2 bases at J, with 16 bases between the two ends. Germline V lookup: CDR1 MDHEN, CDR2 SYDVKM. This CDR3 is built from 15 residues. CDR3 region: CASSPTARGTYEQYF. In nucleotides, the CDR3 is TGTGCCAGCAGTCCGACGGCCAGGGGAACCTACGAGCAGTACTTC.

This clone occurred once. The rearrangement joins TRBV2 to TRBJ2-2; 8 bases map to TRBD1. The CDR3 length is 14 residues. The V and J ends lost 11 bases and 0 bases, in that order; junction bases with no gene match: 5. Germline CDR1 reads SNHLY; CDR2 reads FYNNEI. The CDR3 sequence: CASDRGTNTGELFF. CDR3 DNA sequence: TGTGCCTCCGACAGGGGCACGAACACCGGGGAGCTGTTTTTT.

This clone appeared once. The rearrangement uses TRBV5-4 and TRBJ2-2; 10 bases are shared with TRBD2. Germline CDR1 and CDR2: SGHNT and YYREEE (reference sequence). This CDR3 has 15 residues. V shed 3 bases, J shed 7 bases, and the junction held 6 bases outside the gene matches. The CDR3: CASSSFTSGNGELFF. CDR3 in DNA: TGTGCCAGCAGCTCGTTCACTAGCGGGAACGGGGAGCTGTTTTTT.

This chain uses TRBV15 with TRBJ1-2; D is perhaps TRBD1 (6 bases). The CDR3 spans 16 residues. Germline V gene data show CDR1 as LNHNV and CDR2 as YYDKDF (reference sequence). The ends were cut back, 0 bases at V and 4 bases at J, with 15 bases in the middle. The CDR3 sequence: CATSRDFRTDLYGYTF. CDR3 nucleotides: TGTGCCACCAGCAGAGATTTCAGGACAGACCTCTATGGCTACACCTTC.

The chain links TRBV9 to TRBJ2-2, with 7 nucleotides matching TRBD2. Germline CDR1 is SGDLS and CDR2 is YYNGEE. The CDR3 runs 15 residues. V lost 0 bases, J lost 6 bases, and 5 bases stayed unmatched. In DNA form, the CDR3 reads TGTGCCAGCAGCGTAGAAGGGACTAATCCCGGGGAGCTGTTTTTT. Amino acids: CASSVEGTNPGELFF.

The chain has TRBV2 and TRBJ2-6; D is undetermined. The CDR3 is 14 amino acids. Germline lookup yields CDR1 SNHLY and CDR2 FYNNEI. V gave up 7 bases and J gave up 0 bases, with 7 bases separating them. The CDR3 nucleotides are TGTGCCAGCATGAGGATCTCTGGGGCCAACGTCCTGACTTTC. This gives the protein CASMRISGANVLTF.

V usage is TRBV9 and J usage is TRBJ1-4, with TRBD1 matching over 9 bases. Germline loops: CDR1 SGDLS, CDR2 YYNGEE. With V trimmed by 4 bases and J by 7 bases, 8 bases remained unmatched. The CDR3 covers 15 residues. DNA for the CDR3: TGTGCCAGCAGCTCCCAGGGACAGGGTGTTGAAAAACTGTTTTTT. As protein: CASSSQGQGVEKLFF.

The chain carries TRBV11-2 and TRBJ2-7; 7 bases are a match to TRBD2. V trimming: 5 bases; J trimming: 0 bases; junction bases outside the gene matches: 16. The CDR3 is made up of 18 amino acids. The germline CDR1 and CDR2 sequences are SGHAT and FQNNGV. In nucleotides, the CDR3 is TGTGCCAGCAGCCCCGAGGGTTCGGCGGGAGAGAACTCCTACGAGCAGTACTTC. It codes for CASSPEGSAGENSYEQYF.

The chain uses TRBV19 and TRBJ2-3, with D tentatively TRBD1 (6 bases). Trimming took 7 bases from V and 8 from J, leaving 22 bases between them. CDR3 length: 15 residues. CDR1 and CDR2 (germline): LNHDA, SQIVND (reference sequence). Here the CDR3 DNA reads TGTGCCAGTACCACAAATCTGGACAGTCTCAGTACGCAGTATTTT. Its translation is CASTTNLDSLSTQYF.

The rearrangement uses TRBV2 and TRBJ2-7; a possible D gene is TRBD2 (6 bases). Looked up from germline, CDR1 is SNHLY and CDR2 is FYNNEI. V was pared by 7 bases and J by 7 bases, with 20 bases between. The length of the CDR3 is 14 residues. CDR3 amino acids: CASILTGVGREQYF. The CDR3 coding sequence is TGTGCCAGCATCCTGACGGGGGTGGGTCGAGAGCAGTACTTC. Supplemented by reference TRBV2 and TRBJ2-7, the full variable domain reads EPEVTQTPSHQVTQMGQEVILRCVPISNHLYFYWYRQILGQKVEFLVSFYNNEISEKSEIFDDQFSVERPDGSNFTLKIRSTKLEDSAMYFCASILTGVGREQYFGPGTRLTVT.

The CDR3 DNA reads as TGTGCCAGCGGTAGCGGGAGGGCAGATACGCAGTATTTT. Translation gives CASGSGRADTQYF. The chain joins TRBV28 to TRBJ2-3; 11 bases line up with TRBD2. CDR1 is MDHEN and CDR2 is SYDVKM in the germline V gene. The ends lost 8 bases at V and 4 bases at J; junction bases unmatched: 2. This CDR3 spans 13 amino acids.

The rearrangement links TRBV30 to TRBJ2-7, with D possibly TRBD2 on 5 matching bases. The CDR3 totals 14 residues. Trimming removed 1 base at V and 4 bases at J, with 14 bases between. Germline lookup yields CDR1 GTSNPN and CDR2 SVGIG (reference sequence). In DNA form, the CDR3 reads TGTGCCTGGAGTGAAATAGCGCGGACTTACGAGCAGTACTTC. Protein product: CAWSEIARTYEQYF.

The chain employs TRBV5-6 and TRBJ2-7, with TRBD2 matching 9 bases. The germline gives CDR1 SGHDT, CDR2 YYEEEE. The CDR3 covers 14 residues. Trimming took 2 bases from V and 2 from J; bases not matched to a gene: 2. The CDR3 here is CASSLVAGAYEQYF. The CDR3 DNA follows: TGTGCCAGCAGCTTAGTAGCGGGAGCCTACGAGCAGTACTTC.

The gene calls are TRBV7-7 and TRBJ2-1, with a tentative D call TRBD2 (5 bases). The CDR3 sequence is 14 residues long. The germline gives CDR1 SSHAT, CDR2 FNYEAQ (reference sequence). Between the trimmed V and J ends, which lost 4 bases and 4 bases, there was a span of 11 bases. This chain's CDR3 is CASSSLRRYNEQFF. CDR3 bases: TGTGCCAGCAGCTCTCTCAGGAGGTACAATGAGCAGTTCTTC.

CDR3 sequence: CASRRRAGVPGETQYF. The CDR3 nucleotides are TGTGCCAGCAGAAGAAGAGCGGGAGTTCCGGGAGAGACCCAGTACTTC. The J gene is TRBJ2-5, the V gene TRBV28; TRBD2 aligns across 8 bases. The CDR3 contains 16 residues. Germline V CDR1 and CDR2: MDHEN, SYDVKM. V lost 6 bases to trimming and J lost 4 bases; unmatched junction nucleotides: 13.

The rearrangement links TRBV6-1 to TRBJ1-5; D call uncertain. Trimming took 3 bases from V and 10 from J, leaving 7 bases between them. CDR3 size: 11 residues. Per the germline V gene, CDR1 is MNHNS and CDR2 is SASEGT. The CDR3 DNA is TGTGCCAGCAGTGAGGTGAGCCCCCAGCATTTT. It translates to CASSEVSPQHF.

The chain is built from TRBV27 and TRBJ2-5, with 8 bases matching TRBD1. V lost 8 bases to trimming and J lost 5 bases; unmatched junction nucleotides: 13. The CDR3 has 15 residues. Germline CDR1 MNHEY, CDR2 SMNVEV (reference sequence). CDR3 protein: CASGQDRAFGETQYF. The DNA of the CDR3 is TGTGCCAGCGGCCAGGACAGGGCTTTTGGCGAGACCCAGTACTTC.

This rearrangement joins TRBV19 to TRBJ2-4; a possible D gene is TRBD1 (6 bases). The V gene's germline CDR1 is LNHDA and CDR2 SQIVND (reference sequence). The CDR3 loop spans 12 amino acids. V was cut by 6 bases and J by 7 bases, with 10 bases left in between. The CDR3 sequence: CASRPGQNIQYF. DNA of the CDR3: TGTGCCAGTAGACCAGGACAGAACATTCAGTACTTC.